This T cell receptor beta chain is drawn from a study of T-cell reconstitution after alpha-beta-depleted transplantation in children. Unique molecular identifiers were incorporated when the TCRbeta library was constructed. TCRdb reprocessed the PCR reads via MiXCR and lists one record per CDR3 protein. There are 200,000 to 300,000 distinct CDR3 sequences in the sample; 12% occur only once, and over 2% lies in the top ten. At least ten counts were recorded for this clonotype. There are 13 residues in the CDR3. Germline CDR1 and CDR2: MDHEN and SYDVKM. Trimming took off 3 bases at V and 13 bases at J, with 16 bases between the two ends.

The V call is TRBV28, the J call TRBJ1-3; D gene ambiguous. This TCR was sampled from a human donor who donated a stem cell graft to a child with acute lymphoblastic leukemia. Source: PBMCs from the stem cell graft donor, taken from the stem cell graft. The CDR3 nucleotides are TGTGCCAGCAGTTTTTCCTCGGGAAGCAGGATATATTTT. Translation gives CASSFSSGSRIYF.